This T cell receptor (beta chain) came from a study of cytomegalovirus exposure and HLA in healthy donors. Whole-study context: The 120 or so validation repertoires were produced on the same platform as the 700 or so repertoires of the first cohort. This was reported in a later analysis.

Produced via immunoSEQ multiplex PCR; TCRdb's table is partial and in-frame only. This sample has approximately 49,000 clones, with almost 95% found just once. CDR1 is SGHDT, CDR2 YYEEEE, per germline. The CDR3 spans 16 residues. The trim removed 0 bases at V and 1 base at J, leaving 3 bases unmatched. V and J are TRBV5-6 and TRBJ2-3; 9 bases match TRBD2. The sample taken for sequencing was PBMCs. The sequence came from a young man in good health and CMV-seronegative. In DNA form, the CDR3 reads TGTGCCAGCAGCTTGGTTGCGGGAGGGGGCACAGATACGCAGTATTTT. Its translation: CASSLVAGGGTDTQYF.